These 4 T cell receptor beta chains were sequenced from one sample in a study of blood T cell repertoires in COVID-19. Assay: immunoSEQ multiplex PCR; the TCRdb copy retains only in-frame clones and omits some. The sample has hundreds of thousands of clones, 65% to 90% seen once. Sequencing used peripheral blood. The receptors were gathered from a man between 50 and 59 years old with acute or convalescent COVID-19.

The chain combines TRBV11-2 with TRBJ1-2; D is unclear. V was shortened by 5 bases and J by 5 bases, with 12 bases between the two germline ends. The CDR3 consists of 13 residues. Germline-derived CDR1 and CDR2 are SGHAT and FQNNGV. CDR3 sequence: CASSPAGYYGYTF. The CDR3 nucleotides are TGTGCCAGCAGCCCAGCGGGGTATTATGGCTACACCTTC.

This chain uses TRBV12-5 with TRBJ2-3, with a weak D call TRBD2 (6 bases). Germline V gene lookup returns CDR1 LGHNT and CDR2 FRNRAP. This CDR3 comprises 12 residues. Trimming left V 0 bases short and J 9 bases short, with 7 bases between. DNA of the CDR3: TGTGCTAGTGGTTTGGTACGGGGGACGCAGTATTTT. It is translated as CASGLVRGTQYF.

This clone was counted a single time. The chain employs TRBV6-5 and TRBJ1-4, with 7 positions matching TRBD1. This CDR3 region has 15 residues. V shed 6 bases, J shed 8 bases, and the junction held 12 bases outside the gene matches. CDR1 MNHEY and CDR2 SVGAGI come from the germline V gene. The chain's CDR3 is CASSAMTGRGEKLFF. Here the CDR3 DNA reads TGTGCCAGCAGCGCGATGACAGGGCGGGGCGAAAAACTGTTTTTT.

This chain connects TRBV11-2 to TRBJ2-7, with 8 bases matching TRBD2. The CDR3 has 16 residues. V dropped 0 bases and J dropped 1; count of bases not matched to a gene: 5. The germline V gene encodes CDR1 SGHAT and CDR2 FQNNGV. The CDR3 spells CASSLDRASGSYEQYF. CDR3 nucleotide sequence: TGTGCCAGCAGCTTAGATCGTGCTAGCGGGTCCTACGAGCAGTACTTC.